Listed below are T cell receptor beta chains from one sample, sequenced in a study of CD8 T cells in ankylosing spondylitis. TCRdb analysed the 5' RACE reads with MiXCR anew, one entry per CDR3 protein. The table shows hundreds of thousands of distinct CDR3 sequences, with approximately 12% occurring only once. Specimen: blood, either unsorted or a sorted T cell fraction (not recorded which). All receptors derive from a male donor with ankylosing spondylitis. The CDR3 runs from the conserved cysteine through the conserved F or W. D genes are given only for firm matches. Only part of the rows carry a size: once, few, many, or a class if the clone is expanded.

D,J,size,V,CDR3,DNA
TRBD1,TRBJ2-1,few,TRBV6-5,CASSYSRTGDEQFF,TGTGCCAGCAGTTACTCCCGGACAGGTGATGAGCAGTTCTTC
TRBD2,TRBJ2-3,few,TRBV9,CASSSSHGTSGYTDTQYF,TGTGCCAGCAGCTCCTCCCACGGGACTAGCGGATATACAGATACGCAGTATTTT
TRBD1,TRBJ1-1,few,TRBV27,CASSTDRERDTEAFF,TGTGCCAGCAGTACTGACAGGGAGAGGGACACTGAAGCTTTCTTT
TRBD1,TRBJ1-2,few,TRBV30,CAWSPQGYGYTF,TGTGCCTGGAGTCCACAGGGGTATGGCTACACCTTC
TRBD2,TRBJ2-1,NA,TRBV28,CASSVAGSTILDEQFF,TGTGCCAGCAGTGTAGCGGGAAGCACCATTCTTGATGAGCAGTTCTTC
NA,TRBJ1-5,few,TRBV5-1,CASREQGDSNQPQHF,TGCGCCAGCAGGGAGCAGGGTGACAGCAATCAGCCCCAGCATTTT
NA,TRBJ2-3,NA,TRBV5-1,CASSFGTARTDTQYF,TGCGCCAGCAGCTTCGGGACTGCCCGCACAGATACGCAGTATTTT
NA,TRBJ1-2,NA,TRBV12-3/TRBV12-4,CASKKTQEANYGYTF,TGTGCCAGCAAGAAAACCCAGGAAGCTAACTATGGCTACACCTTC
TRBD1,TRBJ1-4,many,TRBV20-1,CSAPGTGVATNEKLFF,TGCAGTGCTCCCGGGACAGGGGTTGCAACTAATGAAAAACTGTTTTTT
TRBD2,TRBJ2-7,few,TRBV10-3,CAISVNGGIYEQYF,TGTGCCATCAGTGTAAACGGGGGGATCTACGAGCAGTACTTC
NA,TRBJ2-1,few,TRBV9,CASSRELANEQFF,TGTGCCAGCAGCCGCGAACTAGCTAATGAGCAGTTCTTC
NA,TRBJ1-1,NA,TRBV10-3,CAISAGQNTEAFF,TGTGCCATCAGTGCCGGACAGAACACTGAAGCTTTCTTT
NA,TRBJ1-3,NA,TRBV20-1,CSATTAGNTIYF,TGCAGTGCCACTACGGCTGGAAACACCATATATTTT
TRBD2,TRBJ2-3,NA,TRBV2,CASSAGRESAQYF,TGTGCCAGCAGTGCCGGGAGGGAGAGTGCGCAGTATTTT
TRBD1,TRBJ2-5,few,TRBV15,CATSRTSGGRETQYF,TGTGCCACCAGCAGAACCTCAGGGGGCCGAGAGACCCAGTACTTC
NA,TRBJ1-1,few,TRBV20-1,CSASRTFEAFF,TGCAGTGCAAGTCGGACATTTGAAGCTTTCTTT
NA,TRBJ2-3,few,TRBV7-8,CASSRGRGEDTQYF,TGTGCCAGCAGCCGGGGACGGGGAGAAGATACGCAGTATTTT
NA,TRBJ1-4,few,TRBV6-2/TRBV6-3,CASRKNGWATNEKLFF,TGTGCCAGCAGAAAGAACGGTTGGGCGACTAATGAAAAACTGTTTTTT
NA,TRBJ2-5,many,TRBV4-3,CASSQDLRGGETQYF,TGCGCCAGCAGCCAAGATCTACGAGGGGGGGAGACCCAGTACTTC
NA,TRBJ1-1,NA,TRBV10-3,CAIRTQGPNTEAFF,TGTGCCATCAGGACACAGGGACCGAACACTGAAGCTTTCTTT
NA,TRBJ2-7,many,TRBV6-1,CASSLLRDRQYF,TGTGCCAGCAGTCTCCTCCGGGACCGGCAGTACTTC
NA,TRBJ2-1,NA,TRBV15,CATSREDVGGNEQFF,TGTGCCACCAGCAGAGAGGACGTTGGAGGAAATGAGCAGTTCTTC
TRBD1,TRBJ2-7,NA,TRBV20-1,CSAAWTGVSYEQYF,TGCAGTGCTGCCTGGACAGGGGTGAGTTACGAGCAGTACTTC
TRBD1,TRBJ2-7,NA,TRBV4-2,CASSQEYGTGAYEQYF,TGTGCCAGCAGCCAAGAGTATGGGACAGGGGCCTACGAGCAGTACTTC
NA,TRBJ2-5,NA,TRBV20-1,CSARDLKETQYF,TGCAGTGCTAGAGACCTCAAAGAGACCCAGTACTTC
NA,TRBJ2-2,few,TRBV27,CASSDRLAVNTGELFF,TGTGCCAGCAGTGACAGGCTAGCGGTAAACACCGGGGAGCTGTTTTTT
NA,TRBJ2-2,few,TRBV7-9,CASSSFGPFTGELFF,TGTGCCAGCAGCTCCTTCGGACCGTTCACCGGGGAGCTGTTTTTT
TRBD1,TRBJ1-2,few,TRBV5-1,CASSFGTGTAGYTF,TGCGCCAGCAGCTTCGGGACAGGGACTGCTGGCTACACCTTC
TRBD1,TRBJ2-5,NA,TRBV10-3,CAIRQGMVETQYF,TGTGCCATCAGACAGGGGATGGTGGAGACCCAGTACTTC
NA,TRBJ1-4,NA,TRBV7-2,CASSTGSGEKLFF,TGTGCCAGCAGCACGGGGTCAGGTGAAAAACTGTTTTTT
TRBD1,TRBJ2-3,NA,TRBV5-1,CASRFTGASTDTQYF,TGCGCCAGCAGGTTCACAGGGGCGAGCACAGATACGCAGTATTTT
NA,TRBJ1-5,NA,TRBV29-1,CSVADWDQPQHF,TGCAGCGTTGCTGATTGGGATCAGCCCCAGCATTTT
TRBD1,TRBJ2-3,NA,TRBV5-1,CASSSETGGTDTQYF,TGCGCCAGCAGCTCGGAGACAGGGGGCACAGATACGCAGTATTTT
TRBD2,TRBJ2-1,NA,TRBV6-1,CASCPTSGGAYNEQFF,TGTGCCAGCTGCCCGACTAGCGGGGGGGCCTACAATGAGCAGTTCTTC
TRBD1,TRBJ2-7,many,TRBV29-1,CSVEAGGFEQYF,TGCAGCGTTGAGGCAGGGGGTTTCGAGCAGTACTTC
TRBD1,TRBJ2-5,NA,TRBV9,CASSVVARGETQYF,TGTGCCAGCAGCGTAGTAGCCAGGGGGGAGACCCAGTACTTC
TRBD1,TRBJ1-2,NA,TRBV6-1,CASKLTGDDGYTF,TGTGCCAGCAAACTAACAGGGGACGATGGCTACACCTTC
NA,TRBJ1-6,few,TRBV10-2,CASSLDIAGNSPLHF,TGCGCCAGCAGCTTGGACATCGCAGGGAATTCACCCCTCCACTTT
TRBD2,TRBJ2-3,NA,TRBV12-3/TRBV12-4,CASRRLAGESFTTDTQYF,TGTGCCAGCAGAAGACTAGCGGGGGAATCGTTCACAACAGATACGCAGTATTTT
TRBD1,TRBJ1-5,NA,TRBV7-2,CASSPRTGLYSNQPQHF,TGTGCCAGCAGCCCCAGGACAGGGCTGTATAGCAATCAGCCCCAGCATTTT
NA,TRBJ2-1,few,TRBV7-2,CASSSTKGGEQFF,TGTGCCAGCAGCTCAACAAAAGGGGGTGAGCAGTTCTTC
TRBD2,TRBJ2-1,many,TRBV28,CASSFGFIAGGYEQFF,TGTGCCAGCAGTTTTGGTTTTATAGCGGGAGGGTATGAGCAGTTCTTC
NA,TRBJ1-2,few,TRBV15,CATGPGPNLYGYTF,TGTGCCACCGGGCCCGGACCCAACCTCTATGGCTACACCTTC
TRBD1,TRBJ2-7,NA,TRBV12-3/TRBV12-4,CASRFGTGASYEQYF,TGTGCCAGCAGGTTCGGGACAGGGGCTTCCTACGAGCAGTACTTC
NA,TRBJ1-5,NA,TRBV2,CASAFEGRQPQHF,TGTGCCTCCGCGTTTGAGGGCCGACAGCCCCAGCATTTT
TRBD2,TRBJ2-7,many,TRBV28,CASTVTSGSSYEQYF,TGTGCCAGCACCGTAACTAGCGGGAGCTCCTACGAGCAGTACTTC
NA,TRBJ1-2,NA,TRBV7-2,CASSLVGSLVGYTF,TGTGCCAGCAGCTTAGTCGGCAGCCTGGTTGGCTACACCTTC
NA,TRBJ1-5,many,TRBV15,CATSRNVDQPQHF,TGTGCCACCAGCAGAAATGTAGATCAGCCCCAGCATTTT
TRBD1,TRBJ2-2,many,TRBV5-1,CASSSRTGGTGELFF,TGCGCCAGCAGCTCTCGGACAGGGGGCACCGGGGAGCTGTTTTTT
TRBD2,TRBJ2-1,many,TRBV12-3/TRBV12-4,CASSFVVSGRISYNEQFF,TGTGCCAGCAGTTTTGTTGTTAGCGGGAGGATATCCTACAATGAGCAGTTCTTC
TRBD1,TRBJ2-5,few,TRBV11-2,CASSPSSGVGQGVSETQYF,TGTGCCAGCAGCCCCTCAAGCGGGGTGGGACAGGGGGTTAGTGAGACCCAGTACTTC
TRBD2,TRBJ2-1,many,TRBV6-1,CASNPSGSSYNEQFF,TGTGCCAGCAATCCTAGCGGGAGCTCCTACAATGAGCAGTTCTTC
TRBD2,TRBJ2-1,few,TRBV30,CAWRLNAGGYNEQFF,TGTGCCTGGAGATTAAACGCGGGAGGCTACAATGAGCAGTTCTTC
TRBD2,TRBJ2-7,NA,TRBV11-2,CASSFLAETYEQYF,TGTGCCAGCAGTTTCCTAGCGGAAACCTACGAGCAGTACTTC
NA,TRBJ1-6,few,TRBV5-1,CASSLIVFHF,TGCGCCAGCAGCTTGATCGTTTTCCACTTT
NA,TRBJ2-1,few,TRBV12-3/TRBV12-4,CASRPQVSSYNEQFF,TGTGCCAGCAGACCCCAGGTTAGCTCCTACAATGAGCAGTTCTTC